This T cell receptor (beta chain) originates from a study of T cell responses to AZD1222 COVID-19 vaccine (dated by TCRdb to the early 2020s). About the study as a whole: AZD1222 recipients given second doses at about 4 weeks or at about 12 weeks were pooled, since spike-specific TCR depth and breadth were not found to differ between the two schedules. A total of about 230 trial participants underwent TCR sequencing, of whom some 210 received two doses of AZD1222 and 26 received two doses of the MenACWY control vaccine. Trial participants were enrolled by age into 18-55, 56-69 and 70-plus year subgroups, with about 150, 28 and 57 TCR-sequenced participants respectively. Here is what the overall study found, with its caveats: Only six AZD1222 recipients were SARS-CoV-2 seropositive at baseline, limiting conclusions about previously exposed vaccinees. Spike-specific TCR breadth and depth rose significantly after two AZD1222 doses compared with day 0 and with MenACWY recipients. Most participants were white British and females outnumbered males, and the authors suggested that clonal diversity may have been underestimated. The 56-69-year group was small, and its depth increase did not reach significance, likely because of low power. The whole spike protein was spanned by vaccine-associated CD4 TCRs, and dominant responses were seen in regions 160-218 and 743-854. No day 14 peak-response samples were available, so repertoires were characterized only after the peak T cell response. Nearly half of unique spike-specific TCRs reportedly recognized epitopes outside regions mutated in the B.1.351 and B.1.1.7 variants.

The germline V gene encodes CDR1 GTSNPN and CDR2 SVGIG (reference sequence). The CDR3 has 11 amino acids, counting the end cysteine and phenylalanine. Only CDR3 DNA is held: 33 bases, read in frame from base 1. V loses 6 bases, J loses 8 bases, and the germline ends lie 10 bases apart. The CDR3 regions of human TCRbeta chains were analyzed by immunosequencing. The authors' pipeline ran thus. Repertoire TCRs were matched against a reference library of SARS-CoV-2-specific TCRs generated with the MIRA antigen-specificity platform. Breadth meant the fraction of unique TCRs that were SARS-CoV-2-associated, whereas depth meant the fraction of total T cells that were SARS-CoV-2-associated. Using the MIRA data, every spike-specific TCR was mapped to the spike region that the TCR reacted to and assigned to either a CD4 or a CD8 class. Log10-transformed breadth and depth values were compared by one-way ANOVA with Sidak's multiple comparisons tests. TCRdb retrieved this table from immuneACCESS and kept in-frame rearrangements only. Not all clones are present; in checked studies, unresolved V genes account for under half, and no reason is known for the remainder. V and J calls and clone size are as listed in that table; D and trimming were resolved from the DNA. For this sample there are around 100,000 clones; approximately 88% appear just once. The ten largest clones add up to roughly 20% of the sample.

Per the publication, the time point label means: baseline before first vaccination. The vaccinee samples were drawn from two UK trials, COV001 and COV002, one of which was a single-blind randomized controlled phase 2/3 trial testing AZD1222 (ChAdOx1 nCoV-19) in healthy adults. Trial participant PBMC samples were collected at day 0 and day 28 after the second dose for TCRbeta chain sequencing. In regard to this clone: Its antigen remains unidentified. No quality values exist for individual bases; no much larger clone is one base distant.

Here the sequenced sample was peripheral blood, taken on day 0 of AZD1222 vaccination. The V and J genes are TRBV30 and TRBJ1-4, with no reliable assignment of the D segment. The clonotype originates from an adult in good health. The CDR3 region reads CACIVREKLFF. The DNA is TGTGCCTGCATCGTAAGGGAAAAACTGTTTTTT.